These 19 T cell receptor beta chains were sequenced from one sample in a study of T cells in narcolepsy. Sequencing used immunoSEQ multiplex PCR; TCRdb keeps in-frame clones, though not all of them. Counted here are around 42,000 clones, 88% occurring once; the ten biggest clones make up less than 1.5%. The sequenced sample consisted of CD45RA- memory CD4+ T cells from PBMCs. The source of these receptors is a human donor with narcolepsy.

The chain couples TRBV4-1 to TRBJ2-5; D call uncertain. V dropped 1 base and J dropped 5 bases, with 17 bases sitting between them. This CDR3 spans 16 amino acids. The germline gives CDR1 MGHRA, CDR2 YSYEKL. Here the CDR3 DNA reads TGCGCCAGCAGCCAAGGGGTTCTGAGTGTGGGGGAGACCCAGTACTTC. As protein: CASSQGVLSVGETQYF.

The V gene is TRBV18, the J gene TRBJ2-3; D is perhaps TRBD1 (5 bases). Germline V gene data show CDR1 as KGHSH and CDR2 as LQKENI. With 0 bases removed from V and 2 bases from J, the gap between germline ends came to 9 bases. This CDR3 has 15 residues. CDR3 loop: CASSPPGVNTDTQYF. The CDR3 bases are TGTGCCAGCTCACCACCAGGGGTTAACACAGATACGCAGTATTTT.

This chain uses TRBV19 with TRBJ2-5; 7 positions match TRBD1. This CDR3 has 14 amino acids. Germline V gene lookup returns CDR1 LNHDA and CDR2 SQIVND (reference sequence). V shed 3 bases and J 4 bases; nucleotides not matched to a gene: 5. The CDR3 loop is CASSMYRGSETQYF. CDR3 coding DNA: TGTGCCAGTAGTATGTACAGGGGATCAGAGACCCAGTACTTC.

This clone was counted a few times. J is TRBJ1-2 and V is TRBV28; D gene unclear. Germline CDR1 and CDR2: MDHEN and SYDVKM. Trimming took 3 bases from V and 3 from J, leaving 8 bases between them. The CDR3 runs to 13 residues. CDR3 sequence reads: CASSLISYYGYTF. CDR3 coding DNA: TGTGCCAGCAGTTTGATATCCTACTATGGCTACACCTTC.

This chain uses TRBV29-1 with TRBJ1-2; 7 positions agree with TRBD1. The CDR3 is made up of 13 amino acids. J was trimmed by 4 bases and V by 2 bases; bases with no gene match: 4. The germline gives CDR1 SQVTM, CDR2 ANQGSEA. The CDR3 DNA reads as TGCAGCGTTGAACACAGGGGCACCTATGGCTACACCTTC. Protein sequence: CSVEHRGTYGYTF.

This chain links TRBV6-5 with TRBJ2-7; the D is unclear. Germline lookup yields CDR1 MNHEY and CDR2 SVGAGI. Trimming left V 4 bases short and J 1 base short, with 14 bases between. The CDR3 runs 15 residues. The CDR3 protein is CASSFGVASSYEQYF. CDR3 DNA sequence: TGTGCCAGCAGTTTCGGAGTAGCCAGTTCCTACGAGCAGTACTTC.

This clone is a singleton in its sample. This chain uses TRBV4-2 with TRBJ2-2; no firm D call. Trimming cost V 0 bases and J 0 bases, with 8 bases left between them. CDR1 is LGHNA and CDR2 is YNFKEQ in the germline V gene. The length of the CDR3 is 16 residues. CDR3 region: CASSQDHSPNTGELFF. For the CDR3, the DNA is TGTGCCAGCAGCCAAGATCATAGTCCGAACACCGGGGAGCTGTTTTTT.

Regarding this clone: One end of the junction varies from germline; a read error may be responsible. The J gene is TRBJ1-5, the V gene TRBV6-1; D perhaps matches TRBD1 (6 bases). This CDR3 contains 15 residues. Germline CDR1 and CDR2: MNHNS and SASEGT. The CDR3 DNA follows: TGTGCCGGCAGTCAAAGCGGGGGGGCTGGGCGGCCCCAGCATTTT. Protein: CAGSQSGGAGRPQHF.

The CDR3 loop reads CASIDIGLRNSPLHF. CDR3 bases: TGTGCCAGCATCGATATAGGACTCCGAAATTCACCCCTCCACTTT. The rearrangement links TRBV6-6 to TRBJ1-6; D ambiguous. Germline CDR1 is MNHNY and CDR2 is SVGAGI (reference sequence). V lost 7 bases and J 7 bases, leaving 17 bases between the germline ends. This CDR3 is 15 amino acids long.

This chain connects TRBV9 to TRBJ2-5; the D is unclear. CDR1 SGDLS and CDR2 YYNGEE come from the germline V gene. V dropped 0 bases and J dropped 7 bases, with 10 bases sitting between them. The CDR3 runs 13 residues. For the CDR3, the DNA is TGTGCCAGCAGCGTAGAGGGAATCGGGACCCAGTACTTC. Translated, it gives CASSVEGIGTQYF.

The rearrangement links TRBV11-3 to TRBJ1-5; 10 bases map to TRBD1. The germline V gene has CDR1 SGHNT and CDR2 YENEEA. V lost 5 bases and J lost 6; bases outside the gene matches: 19. The CDR3 is 19 amino acids. The CDR3 protein is CASSTVSPPPGQGSQPQHF. CDR3 DNA sequence: TGTGCCAGCAGCACGGTGTCACCCCCCCCGGGACAGGGGTCTCAGCCCCAGCATTTT.

The CDR3: CASSVKQLAGELFF. In DNA, the CDR3 is TGTGCCAGCAGTGTGAAACAGTTGGCCGGGGAGCTGTTTTTT. The V gene is TRBV2, the J gene TRBJ2-2; D unclear. The CDR3 totals 14 residues. Trimming shortened V by 4 bases and J by 6 bases, and 12 bases separated the two germline ends. Germline loops: CDR1 SNHLY, CDR2 FYNNEI.

V is TRBV6-5 and J is TRBJ1-1, with D perhaps matching TRBD1 (5 bases). Per the germline V gene, CDR1 is MNHEY and CDR2 is SVGAGI. The CDR3 is made up of 13 amino acids. V dropped 5 bases and J dropped 8 bases, with 15 bases sitting between them. CDR3 DNA sequence: TGTGCCAGCAGTCTTTCCGGGACGAAAGAAGCTTTCTTT. It translates to CASSLSGTKEAFF.

V is TRBV11-2 and J is TRBJ1-3; D ambiguous. Germline V gives CDR1 SGHAT, CDR2 FQNNGV. Trimming cost V 2 bases and J 0 bases, with 5 bases left between them. The CDR3 consists of 14 residues. The CDR3 here is CASSLTGSGNTIYF. In DNA, the CDR3 is TGTGCCAGCAGCTTAACGGGCTCTGGAAACACCATATATTTT. The variable domain in full, completed from reference TRBV11-2 and TRBJ1-3, reads EAGVAQSPRYKIIEKRQSVAFWCNPISGHATLYWYQQILGQGPKLLIQFQNNGVVDDSQLPKDRFSAERLKGVDSTLKIQPAKLEDSAVYLCASSLTGSGNTIYFGEGSWLTVV.

V gene TRBV7-8 combines with J gene TRBJ2-1; 9 positions match TRBD2. Germline CDR1 reads SGHVS; CDR2 reads FQNEAQ. Unmatched junction bases numbered 10, after V lost 5 bases and J lost 8 bases. This CDR3 is 15 amino acids long. CDR3 loop: CASSPPSGTGDEQFF. In DNA form, the CDR3 reads TGTGCCAGCAGCCCTCCTAGCGGGACGGGAGATGAGCAGTTCTTC.

V gene TRBV7-9 combines with J gene TRBJ1-4, with a tentative D call TRBD1 (6 bases). V was pared by 1 base and J by 4 bases, with 10 bases between. CDR3 length: 15 amino acids. Germline CDR1 is SEHNR and CDR2 is FQNEAQ (reference sequence). The CDR3 reads CASSLGGANNEKLFF. CDR3 DNA sequence: TGTGCCAGCAGCTTAGGGGGGGCCAATAATGAAAAACTGTTTTTT.

The chain is built from TRBV5-6 and TRBJ2-2; 9 bases align to TRBD1. After removal of 2 bases from V and 5 bases from J, the junction contained 1 base not matched to a gene. The CDR3 totals 14 residues. CDR1 is SGHDT and CDR2 is YYEEEE in the germline V gene. The CDR3 bases are TGTGCCAGCAGCTTTGGACAGGGGACCGGGGAGCTGTTTTTT. Translated, it gives CASSFGQGTGELFF. Full variable domain (missing parts from reference TRBV5-6 and TRBJ2-2): DAGVTQSPTHLIKTRGQQVTLRCSPKSGHDTVSWYQQALGQGPQFIFQYYEEEERQRGNFPDRFSGHQFPNYSSELNVNALLLGDSALYLCASSFGQGTGELFFGEGSRLTVL.

In the case of this clone: The sample holds other DNA sequences that translate to the same CDR3. The chain has TRBV6-5 and TRBJ1-1, with D possibly TRBD1 on 6 matching bases. The CDR3 extends over 14 amino acids. CDR1 is MNHEY and CDR2 is SVGAGI in the germline V gene. Trimming took 6 bases from V and 0 from J, leaving 11 bases between them. The CDR3 sequence is CASSPGQLNTEAFF. CDR3 sequence (DNA): TGTGCCAGCAGCCCTGGACAGTTGAACACTGAAGCTTTCTTT.

V is TRBV10-3 and J is TRBJ2-3, with a weak D call TRBD1 (5 bases). Trimming removed 7 bases at V and 3 bases at J, with 8 bases between. CDR1 ENHRY and CDR2 SYGVKD come from the germline V gene. The CDR3 contains 12 residues. The CDR3, as DNA: TGTGCCATCAAAGGGGAAACAGATACGCAGTATTTT. It encodes CAIKGETDTQYF.